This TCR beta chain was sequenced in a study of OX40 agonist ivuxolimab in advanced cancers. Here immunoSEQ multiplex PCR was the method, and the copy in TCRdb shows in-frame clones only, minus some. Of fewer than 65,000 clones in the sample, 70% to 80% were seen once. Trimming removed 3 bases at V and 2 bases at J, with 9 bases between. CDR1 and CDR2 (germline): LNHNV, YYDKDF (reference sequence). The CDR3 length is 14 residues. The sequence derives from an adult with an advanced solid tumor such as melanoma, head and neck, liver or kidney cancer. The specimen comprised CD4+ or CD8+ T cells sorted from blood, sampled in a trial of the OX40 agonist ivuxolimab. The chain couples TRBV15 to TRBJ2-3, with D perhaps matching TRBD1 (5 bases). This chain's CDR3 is CATSSTRVTDTQYF. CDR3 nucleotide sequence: TGTGCCACCAGCAGTACCAGGGTCACAGATACGCAGTATTTT.